Reported below is one T cell receptor (beta chain). Its specificity is not known. A much larger clonotype is one base distant, so this may be a read error. Germline loops: CDR1 SGHNT, CDR2 YYREEE (reference sequence). Trimming removed 7 bases from V and 10 bases from J; junction bases left unmatched: 7. The CDR3 has 15 residues. This entry comes from a study of metastatic and nonmetastatic thyroid tumors. Looking at the study overall: Both malignant and benign thyroid patients supplied peripheral blood and tumor or nodule tissue samples, across which the repertoires of these patients were then compared. Broader study findings: TCR beta diversity was reportedly significantly higher in malignant thyroid tumors than benign nodules, in blood and tumor.

Ahead of thyroid surgery, no patient had received treatment of any kind. As originally analysed: It was from CDR3 differences across clinicopathological groups that a distant-metastasis classifier for papillary thyroid cancer was built. MiXCR was used by TCRdb to re-call the PCR reads. TCRdb, rather than the study authors, made the V and J calls. The data hold around 34,000 clones, with less than 20% observed a single time. Sequencing was performed on blood. The chain is built from TRBV5-4 and TRBJ2-2; 16 nucleotides match TRBD2. This sequence originates from a female donor with papillary thyroid cancer or a benign thyroid nodule (not recorded which). Some clones in this sample may be carry-over from other donors' samples. The CDR3 reads CASGGLAGGSVELFF. DNA for the CDR3: TGTGCCAGCGGGGGACTAGCGGGAGGGTCCGTGGAGCTGTTTTTT.